One and the same sample provided the 28 T cell receptor beta chains below, sequenced in a study of T cells after yellow fever vaccination. TCRdb reprocessed the 5' RACE reads with MiXCR, giving one entry per CDR3 protein. The sample yields about 320,000 distinct CDR3 sequences, approximately 4.5% seen once. Sequencing was performed on PBMCs, taken 15 days after the yellow fever booster vaccination. All receptors come from a man aged 18 to 30 who received the YFV17D yellow fever vaccine.

This clonotype was recorded a few times. The chain employs TRBV10-3 and TRBJ2-7, with 10 bases fitting TRBD1. V dropped 6 bases and J dropped 4; count of bases not matched to a gene: 3. The CDR3 runs to 13 residues. Germline V CDR1 and CDR2: ENHRY, SYGVKD. The CDR3 sequence is CAIRDRGSYEQYF. The DNA for the CDR3 is TGTGCCATCAGGGACAGGGGGTCGTACGAGCAGTACTTC.

This clonotype was detected a few times. This sequence joins TRBV4-1 and TRBJ2-3; 12 nucleotides agree with TRBD1. The CDR3 has 15 residues. The germline gives CDR1 MGHRA, CDR2 YSYEKL. V dropped 4 bases and J dropped 5; count of bases not matched to a gene: 4. The CDR3 DNA sequence: TGCGCCAGCAGCCGAGGGACAGGGGGCGGAGATACGCAGTATTTT. Protein: CASSRGTGGGDTQYF.

This clonotype appeared a few times. The chain is built from TRBV29-1 and TRBJ2-1, with 9 nucleotides matching TRBD2. V lost 2 bases, J lost 6 bases, and 11 bases stayed unmatched. The CDR3 length is 16 residues. Germline loops: CDR1 SQVTM, CDR2 ANQGSEA. As DNA, the CDR3 is TGCAGCGTTGAATTTTTTTTTGGCGGGGGGGCCAATGAGCAGTTCTTC. Encoded protein: CSVEFFFGGGANEQFF.

This sequence joins TRBV20-1 and TRBJ2-7; 9 bases line up with TRBD2. J was trimmed by 6 bases and V by 3 bases; bases with no gene match: 9. Germline V gene lookup returns CDR1 DFQATT and CDR2 SNEGSKA (reference sequence). The CDR3 loop spans 14 amino acids. The CDR3 protein is CSASPPRGGFEQYV. In nucleotides, the CDR3 is TGCAGTGCTAGTCCCCCGCGGGGGGGTTTCGAGCAGTACGTC.

This clonotype has a count of ten or more. V and J are TRBV6-2 or TRBV6-3 and TRBJ1-2, with TRBD1 matching over 11 bases. The CDR3 is made up of 15 amino acids. V gave up 2 bases and J gave up 3 bases; unmatched junction bases: 2. Per germline, CDR1 MNHEY and CDR2 SVGEGT. DNA of the CDR3: TGTGCCAGCAGTTACCGGACAGGGGGCGACTATGGCTACACCTTC. This codes for CASSYRTGGDYGYTF.

This sequence joins TRBV15 and TRBJ1-2; tentatively, D is TRBD1 (6 bases). V lost 5 bases to trimming and J lost 7 bases, with 17 bases between them. This CDR3 comprises 14 residues. CDR1 and CDR2 from the germline V gene are LNHNV and YYDKDF (reference sequence). The CDR3 DNA sequence: TGTGCCACCAGCCCGGGGGGCACCTCTCTTGGCTACACCTTC. This translates into CATSPGGTSLGYTF.

This clonotype was observed at least ten times. The chain has TRBV20-1 and TRBJ2-4, with D possibly matching TRBD1 (7 bases). The germline V and J ends were trimmed by 6 bases and 7 bases, with 16 bases remaining between them. Per germline, CDR1 DFQATT and CDR2 SNEGSKA (reference sequence). CDR3 length: 13 residues. As DNA, the CDR3 is TGCAGTGCAGGCCGGGACAGCGGGAACATTCAGTACTTC. This codes for CSAGRDSGNIQYF.

This clonotype has just a few counts. The chain combines TRBV12-3 or TRBV12-4 with TRBJ1-1; no firm D call. V was cut by 6 bases and J by 3 bases, with 8 bases left in between. This CDR3 is built from 12 residues. CDR3 residues: CASRRDYTEAFF. CDR3 in DNA: TGTGCCAGCAGAAGAGACTACACTGAAGCTTTCTTT.

Ten or more counts support this clonotype. The J gene is TRBJ2-7, the V gene TRBV6-5, with 7 bases aligning to TRBD1. Germline assignment: CDR1 MNHEY and CDR2 SVGAGI. This CDR3 region has 16 residues. J gave up 0 bases and V 6 bases, and 11 bases lay outside the gene matches. The CDR3 bases are TGTGCCAGCAGCCCTAGACAGGGAGTAAGCTCCTACGAGCAGTACTTC. This codes for CASSPRQGVSSYEQYF.

This clonotype came up many times. The V call is TRBV11-2, the J call TRBJ2-7, with 12 bases that match TRBD2. Germline V CDR1 and CDR2: SGHAT, FQNNGV. Unmatched junction bases numbered 5, after V lost 5 bases and J lost 3 bases. This CDR3 is 15 amino acids long. CDR3 nucleotide sequence: TGTGCCAGCAGCGATACTAGCGGGGGGTTCTACGAGCAGTACTTC. The encoded protein is CASSDTSGGFYEQYF.

This clonotype was seen repeatedly, ten times or more. This rearrangement joins TRBV6-1 to TRBJ2-5; D unresolved. Trimming removed 1 base at V and 1 base at J, with 1 base between. Germline V CDR1 and CDR2: MNHNS, SASEGT. The CDR3 has 12 amino acids. As DNA, the CDR3 is TGTGCCAGCAGTGAAGTCCAAGAGACCCAGTACTTC. The encoded protein is CASSEVQETQYF.

This clonotype was seen only a few times. The rearrangement uses TRBV25-1 and TRBJ2-5; D gene unclear. Trimming shortened V by 5 bases and J by 2 bases, and 12 bases separated the two germline ends. CDR1 MGHDK and CDR2 SYGVNS come from the germline V gene. This CDR3 spans 14 amino acids. CDR3: CASSRSVTQETQYF. CDR3 DNA: TGTGCCAGCAGTCGCAGCGTGACTCAAGAGACCCAGTACTTC.

The V call is TRBV6-1, the J call TRBJ2-6; D not resolved. The CDR3 totals 15 residues. V was clipped by 6 bases and J by 4 bases, with 13 bases between them. Germline V gene lookup returns CDR1 MNHNS and CDR2 SASEGT. CDR3 protein: CASRPVVSGANVLTF. In nucleotides, the CDR3 is TGTGCCAGCAGACCGGTAGTTTCGGGGGCCAACGTCCTGACTTTC.

This clonotype was seen many times. The gene calls are TRBV7-9 and TRBJ2-5; 8 nucleotides match TRBD1. CDR3 size: 15 residues. V dropped 5 bases and J dropped 1; count of bases not matched to a gene: 6. Germline lookup yields CDR1 SEHNR and CDR2 FQNEAQ (reference sequence). CDR3 coding DNA: TGTGCCAGCAGCCTGGACAGGGTTGCCCAAGAGACCCAGTACTTC. Protein: CASSLDRVAQETQYF.

The V call is TRBV7-7, the J call TRBJ2-7, with TRBD2 matching 15 bases. This CDR3 comprises 16 residues. Losses at the gene ends were 5 bases for V and 0 bases for J; bases not matched to a gene: 2. The germline CDR1 and CDR2 sequences are SSHAT and FNYEAQ (reference sequence). CDR3 DNA sequence: TGTGCCAGCAGCCAGGGACTAGCGGGGGGCTCCTACGAGCAGTACTTC. It codes for CASSQGLAGGSYEQYF.

This clonotype was picked up many times. The chain uses TRBV20-1 and TRBJ2-3, with a weak D call TRBD2 (5 bases). Between the trimmed V and J ends, which lost 1 base and 2 bases, there was a span of 16 bases. The CDR3 spans 16 residues. Germline values: CDR1 DFQATT, CDR2 SNEGSKA (reference sequence). DNA for the CDR3: TGCAGTGCTAGAGCTTTCGAGCGGACCGCCACAGATACGCAGTATTTT. This sequence encodes CSARAFERTATDTQYF.

This chain connects TRBV7-9 to TRBJ1-4; D unclear. This CDR3 contains 13 residues. V was pared by 1 base and J by 7 bases, with 7 bases between. Germline V CDR1 and CDR2: SEHNR, FQNEAQ (reference sequence). The CDR3 DNA reads as TGTGCCAGCAGCTTAGGTGGGCCTGAAAAACTGTTTTTT. This encodes CASSLGGPEKLFF.

This clonotype has only a few counts. The gene calls are TRBV9 and TRBJ2-3, with 9 bases that match TRBD2. Germline lookup yields CDR1 SGDLS and CDR2 YYNGEE. V lost 0 bases, J lost 6 bases, and 11 bases stayed unmatched. The length of the CDR3 is 17 residues. The CDR3 nucleotides read TGTGCCAGCAGCGTAGCAGGGACTAGCTTCCGACGGGATACGCAGTATTTT. Protein: CASSVAGTSFRRDTQYF.

This clonotype showed up many times. This CDR3 is CASSWGPGTGELFF. CDR3 in DNA: TGTGCCAGCAGTTGGGGCCCGGGAACCGGGGAGCTGTTTTTT. V is TRBV27 and J is TRBJ2-2; D possibly matches TRBD1 or TRBD2 (5 bases each). V lost 4 bases to trimming and J lost 5 bases, with 11 bases between them. This CDR3 contains 14 residues. The germline CDR1 and CDR2 sequences are MNHEY and SMNVEV (reference sequence).

This clonotype occurred many times. The CDR3 coding sequence is TGTGCCAGCAGCCCCGGGACCTATACAGATACGCAGTATTTT. Amino acid sequence: CASSPGTYTDTQYF. The V call is TRBV7-3, the J call TRBJ2-3; D tentatively fits TRBD1 or TRBD2 (5 bases each). V was pared by 5 bases and J by 3 bases, with 12 bases between. This CDR3 is 14 amino acids long. Germline CDR1 SGHTA, CDR2 FQGTGA.

The table lists this clonotype with many counts. This chain connects TRBV6-2 or TRBV6-3 to TRBJ2-1; tentatively, D is TRBD2 (5 bases). The germline V and J ends were trimmed by 8 bases and 10 bases, with 12 bases remaining between them. This CDR3 has 11 residues. Looked up from germline, CDR1 is MNHEY and CDR2 is SVGEGT. This chain's CDR3 is CASRGLGEQFF. DNA for the CDR3: TGTGCCAGCCGCGGGCTAGGCGAGCAGTTCTTC.

This clonotype has just a few counts. The chain has TRBV29-1 and TRBJ2-1; a possible D gene is TRBD1 (5 bases). Per the germline V gene, CDR1 is SQVTM and CDR2 is ANQGSEA. Deletions cut 3 bases from V and 4 bases from J, with 16 bases between. The CDR3 spans 15 residues. The CDR3 DNA reads TGCAGCGTTGATGCCGGCAGGGCCGTTTACAATGAGCAGTTCTTC. Residues: CSVDAGRAVYNEQFF.

There are a few counts of this clonotype. The chain carries TRBV4-3 and TRBJ2-3; 8 bases fit TRBD2. The CDR3 contains 16 residues. The germline CDR1 and CDR2 sequences are LGHNA and YSLEER. The J segment lost 1 base and the V segment lost 0 bases, leaving 3 bases of the junction unmatched. The CDR3 loop reads CASSQESSGRTDTQYF. CDR3 nucleotide sequence: TGCGCCAGCAGCCAAGAGTCTAGCGGGCGCACAGATACGCAGTATTTT.

This clonotype was observed many times. The chain is built from TRBV20-1 and TRBJ2-1; tentative D call: TRBD1 (6 bases). This CDR3 spans 14 amino acids. V was pared by 3 bases and J by 5 bases, with 14 bases between. Germline V gene lookup returns CDR1 DFQATT and CDR2 SNEGSKA (reference sequence). This CDR3 reads CSARQGRRDNEQFF. The CDR3 bases are TGCAGTGCTAGGCAGGGGCGTAGGGACAATGAGCAGTTCTTC.

This clonotype was counted at least ten times. The chain joins TRBV4-1 to TRBJ1-6; a weak D match, TRBD1 (6 bases). Germline V gene data show CDR1 as MGHRA and CDR2 as YSYEKL. V lost 1 base to trimming and J lost 9 bases, with 19 bases between them. The CDR3 contains 17 residues. The CDR3 coding sequence is TGCGCCAGCAGCCAAGGCGACGGGGGCAGGGATAGTTCACCCCTCCACTTT. It translates to CASSQGDGGRDSSPLHF.

Only a few counts were recorded for this clonotype. The chain couples TRBV6-2 or TRBV6-3 to TRBJ1-1; D possibly corresponds to TRBD1 (5 bases). This CDR3 is 17 amino acids long. Germline V gives CDR1 MNHEY, CDR2 SVGEGT. The V end lost 8 bases, the J end lost 3 bases, and 25 bases lay between the germline ends. The CDR3 DNA is TGTGCCAGCTACCTACAAAAAGGGTGGGGCCTGGACACTGAAGCTTTCTTT. Residues: CASYLQKGWGLDTEAFF.

This clonotype was seen many times. This chain uses TRBV6-5 with TRBJ2-2; no firm D call. Germline V gives CDR1 MNHEY, CDR2 SVGAGI. V lost 7 bases, J lost 4 bases, and 13 bases lay in between. This CDR3 spans 14 amino acids. CDR3 sequence reads: CASISAGPTGELFF. The CDR3 DNA reads TGTGCCAGCATCTCAGCCGGGCCCACCGGGGAGCTGTTTTTT.

This clonotype was found a few times. The CDR3 DNA is TGCGCCAGCAGCCCCGGGACCGGGGTAAGGACTGAAGCTTTCTTT. Its translation is CASSPGTGVRTEAFF. The V and J genes are TRBV4-1 and TRBJ1-1; tentatively, D is TRBD1 (5 bases). Trimming removed 4 bases from V and 5 bases from J, with 17 bases in between. Looked up from germline, CDR1 is MGHRA and CDR2 is YSYEKL. This CDR3 region has 15 residues.